This TCR beta chain derives from a study of shared clonotypes between healthy human individuals. CDR3 size: 16 residues. After removal of 2 bases from V and 4 bases from J, the junction contained 7 bases not matched to a gene. CDR1 is SGDLS and CDR2 is YYNGEE in the germline V gene. Overall study findings and caveats: What naive subsets generally showed was a larger estimated richness than memory subsets showed.

Measured with immunoSEQ multiplex PCR; TCRdb has only the in-frame clones, and not every one. The sample yields hundreds of thousands of clones, 90% to 97% seen once. This clone appeared a single time. The antigen is not known. The chain combines TRBV9 with TRBJ2-2; 8 bases align to TRBD1. The sample was naive CD4+ T cells sorted from blood. The subset denotes: CD45RA+ positively selected. The sequence was obtained from a woman aged 30 to 39 in good health. The CDR3 DNA is TGTGCCAGCAGCGTTAGGACAGGGAAGGGCACCGGGGAGCTGTTTTTT. This gives the protein CASSVRTGKGTGELFF.